These T cell receptor beta chains were read from a single sample in a study of cytomegalovirus exposure and HLA in healthy donors. Some clones are missing from TCRdb's copy, which holds only in-frame ones; the method was immunoSEQ multiplex PCR. The sample includes 150,000 to 170,000 clones, more than 75% seen only once; the top ten take 7.7%. What was sequenced was PBMCs. These receptors were collected from a man between 25 and 39 years old in good health and CMV-seropositive. CDR3s include the opening cysteine and the closing phenylalanine or tryptophan. A D gene is named only where the DNA matches it firmly. Clone size is given for some rows only: seen once, a few or many times, or a class if the clone is expanded.

d_call j_call clone_size v_call cdr3_aa cdr3_nt
TRBD1 TRBJ1-1 . TRBV11-2 CASSLGTGVEAFF TGTGCCAGCAGCTTGGGGACAGGTGTTGAAGCTTTCTTT
. TRBJ2-7 . TRBV11-2 CASSPGTTYEQYF TGTGCCAGCAGCCCCGGGACAACCTACGAGCAGTACTTC
TRBD2 TRBJ2-1 . TRBV11-2 CASSPSGNEQFF TGTGCCAGCAGCCCTAGCGGCAATGAGCAGTTCTTC
. TRBJ2-5 once TRBV10-3 CATAGQPQETQYF TGTGCCACCGCCGGACAGCCCCAAGAGACCCAGTACTTC
. TRBJ1-2 few TRBV4-1 CASSQDLTGSRGYTF TGCGCCAGCAGCCAAGATCTAACAGGGAGTCGTGGCTACACCTTC
. TRBJ1-2 few TRBV15 CATSTGESYYGYTF TGTGCCACCAGCACAGGGGAAAGTTACTATGGCTACACCTTC
. TRBJ1-6 . TRBV5-1 CASSLGQDNSPLHF TGCGCCAGCAGCTTGGGACAGGATAATTCACCCCTCCACTTT
. TRBJ2-7 . TRBV6-5 CATKVTITSYEQYF TGTGCCACCAAAGTGACTATAACATCCTACGAGCAGTACTTC
TRBD1 TRBJ1-1 . TRBV30 CAWERGQGITEAFF TGTGCCTGGGAGCGGGGACAGGGCATCACTGAAGCTTTCTTT
TRBD1 TRBJ2-2 few TRBV7-6 CASTKNRGNTGELFF TGTGCCAGCACCAAAAACAGGGGGAACACCGGGGAGCTGTTTTTT
TRBD2 TRBJ2-7 . TRBV9 CASSGSGRGYEQYF TGTGCCAGCAGCGGTAGCGGGAGAGGGTACGAGCAGTACTTC
TRBD1 TRBJ1-5 few TRBV6-1 CASSGLGRGFNQPQHF TGTGCCAGCAGTGGACTAGGCAGGGGGTTCAATCAGCCCCAGCATTTT
TRBD2 TRBJ2-2 . TRBV10-1 CASIPRVAGGDTGELFF TGCGCCAGCATCCCGAGGGTAGCGGGAGGGGACACCGGGGAGCTGTTTTTT
. TRBJ2-5 . TRBV7-7 CASSRLVLETQYF TGTGCCAGCAGCCGACTAGTATTGGAGACCCAGTACTTC
TRBD2 TRBJ2-7 . TRBV9 CASSARGGEFSYEQYF TGTGCCAGCAGCGCCCGGGGAGGGGAGTTCTCCTACGAGCAGTACTTC
. TRBJ2-1 . TRBV7-3 CASSLNVQRGEQFF TGTGCCAGCAGCCTAAACGTCCAACGGGGTGAGCAGTTCTTC
. TRBJ2-3 few TRBV28 CASSFIAGQYF TGTGCCAGCAGTTTTATTGCGGGGCAGTATTTT
TRBD1 TRBJ1-6 . TRBV5-1 CASRTGGEGSPLHF TGCGCCAGCCGGACAGGGGGGGAAGGTTCACCCCTCCACTTT
. TRBJ1-5 few TRBV6-5 CASSYYGGQPQHF TGTGCCAGCAGTTACTACGGAGGTCAGCCCCAGCATTTT
. TRBJ2-7 . TRBV2 CASSEALNWAESYEQYF TGTGCCAGCAGTGAAGCGCTTAATTGGGCCGAATCCTACGAGCAGTACTTC
TRBD2 TRBJ2-5 . TRBV9 CASASGGSRQETQYF TGTGCCAGCGCTAGCGGGGGTTCGAGGCAAGAGACCCAGTACTTC
TRBD2 TRBJ2-7 . TRBV5-1 CASSHRRTSGRFEQYF TGCGCCAGCAGTCATAGGCGGACTAGCGGGAGGTTCGAGCAGTACTTC
. TRBJ2-5 once TRBV5-1 CASSSQNIPQETQYF TGCGCCAGCAGCTCCCAAAACATACCCCAAGAGACCCAGTACTTC
. TRBJ1-2 . TRBV29-1 CSVDEGNNYGYTF TGCAGCGTTGACGAGGGAAATAATTATGGCTACACCTTC
TRBD2 TRBJ2-1 . TRBV6-1 CASDLAGGNNEQFF TGTGCCAGCGACCTAGCGGGAGGGAACAATGAGCAGTTCTTC
. TRBJ2-7 . TRBV11-2 CASSRVRENYEQYF TGTGCCAGCAGCCGAGTCCGGGAGAACTACGAGCAGTACTTC
. TRBJ2-2 . TRBV27 CASSLMDSLSTGELFF TGTGCCAGCAGTTTAATGGATAGCTTGAGCACCGGGGAGCTGTTTTTT
. TRBJ1-2 . TRBV30 CAWSGLRGYGYTF TGTGCCTGGAGTGGTCTTCGGGGGTATGGCTACACCTTC
TRBD2 TRBJ2-5 . TRBV30 CALNMGGETQYF TGTGCCTTAAACATGGGGGGGGAGACCCAGTACTTC
TRBD1 TRBJ2-1 . TRBV19 CASLGQTETRSYNEQFF TGTGCCTCCTTGGGACAGACGGAAACTCGGTCCTACAATGAGCAGTTCTTC
. TRBJ1-1 once TRBV30 CAWSVGGAITEAFF TGTGCCTGGAGTGTAGGGGGGGCGATTACTGAAGCTTTCTTT
. TRBJ1-1 few TRBV6-1 CASSERRGTGTEAFF TGTGCCAGCAGTGAAAGAAGGGGTACGGGCACTGAAGCTTTCTTT